These 14 T cell receptor beta chains were all obtained from the same sample, sequenced in a study of metastatic and nonmetastatic thyroid tumors. Patients had received no treatment of any kind before thyroid surgery. TCRdb called clones again from the PCR reads with MiXCR. The sample gives 25,000 to 35,000 clones, over 20% of which show up once; 13% to 15% is in the top ten. Sequencing was done on a sample of blood. The receptors derive from a female donor with papillary thyroid cancer or a benign thyroid nodule (not recorded which). Some clones in this sample may be carry-over from other donors' samples.

Of note for this clone: At one end, the junction sequence differs from germline, possibly due to a read error. The chain recombines TRBV5-1 with TRBJ1-1; D ambiguous. There are 11 residues in the CDR3. From germline, CDR1 is SGHRS and CDR2 YFSETQ. CDR3 sequence: CASKDYTEALF. CDR3 nucleotide sequence: TGCGCCAGCAAGGACTACACTGAAGCTTTATTT.

By sample share, this clone is medium-sized. This chain links TRBV6-1 with TRBJ2-7; 7 positions agree with TRBD2. Per germline, CDR1 MNHNS and CDR2 SASEGT. V dropped 0 bases and J dropped 5; count of bases not matched to a gene: 10. This CDR3 region has 16 residues. CDR3 DNA: TGTGCCAGCAGTGAAGCCCGATGGGGAGGGGCCGACGAGCAGTACTTC. This gives the protein CASSEARWGGADEQYF.

This clone was counted only a few times. The V and J genes are TRBV19 and TRBJ2-1, with D tentatively TRBD2 (6 bases). V was pared by 3 bases and J by 7 bases, with 16 bases between. This CDR3 is built from 15 residues. Germline loops: CDR1 LNHDA, CDR2 SQIVND (reference sequence). Here the CDR3 DNA reads TGTGCCAGTAGTATTCAGCGGGTGCGTCCAAATGAGCAGTTCTTC. Translation: CASSIQRVRPNEQFF.

V is TRBV6-1 and J is TRBJ1-3; no reliable D call. V was cut by 3 bases and J by 0 bases, with 9 bases left in between. CDR3 length: 15 residues. Germline V CDR1 and CDR2: MNHNS, SASEGT. The CDR3 coding sequence is TGTGCCAGCAGTGAGTCGCCGAGCTCTGGAAACACCATATATTTT. Amino acids: CASSESPSSGNTIYF.

This clone has ten or more counts. This sequence may be a read error, since a much larger clone differs from it by one base. The CDR3 nucleotides read TGCGCCAGCAGTGTAGGGACAGTAGTAAATCAGCCCCAGCATTTT. Amino acid sequence: CASSVGTVVNQPQHF. The V gene is TRBV10-2, the J gene TRBJ1-5, with TRBD1 identical over 7 bases. The ends lost 4 bases at V and 4 bases at J; junction bases unmatched: 7. CDR3 length: 15 amino acids. Germline V CDR1 and CDR2: WSHSY, SAAADI.

There are many counts of this clone. The chain is built from TRBV6-1 and TRBJ2-6; no definite D call. V gave up 5 bases and J gave up 2 bases, with 7 bases separating them. The CDR3 is 14 residues long. From germline, CDR1 is MNHNS and CDR2 SASEGT. CDR3 sequence: CASSPPAGANVLTF. CDR3 DNA sequence: TGTGCCAGCAGTCCACCGGCTGGGGCCAACGTCCTGACTTTC.

This clone was observed many times. This CDR3 is also generated by other DNA sequences in the sample. V gene TRBV6-2 or TRBV6-3 combines with J gene TRBJ2-2; D gene ambiguous. CDR1 is MNHEY and CDR2 is SVGEGT in the germline V gene. The length of the CDR3 is 12 residues. Trimming left V 5 bases short and J 2 bases short, with 3 bases between. CDR3 bases: TGTGCCAGCAGTACCAACACCGGGGAGCTGTTTTTT. Its translation is CASSTNTGELFF.

This clone was observed many times. This sample also contains other DNA sequences that code for the same CDR3. This chain connects TRBV29-1 to TRBJ2-5, with TRBD2 matching 7 bases. The CDR3 is 15 amino acids. In germline, CDR1 is SQVTM, CDR2 ANQGSEA. The J segment lost 4 bases and the V segment lost 5 bases, leaving 13 bases of the junction unmatched. In DNA form, the CDR3 reads TGCAGCGTTACACCGAGACTAGCCTCCGGAGAGACCCAGTACTTC. It specifies CSVTPRLASGETQYF.

This clone was counted at least ten times. The gene calls are TRBV20-1 and TRBJ1-1; 9 positions match TRBD1. Germline CDR1 is DFQATT and CDR2 is SNEGSKA (reference sequence). This CDR3 spans 13 amino acids. V trimming: 3 bases; J trimming: 8 bases; junction bases outside the gene matches: 7. The CDR3 loop is CSASIGTGREAFF. In DNA, the CDR3 is TGCAGTGCTAGCATAGGGACAGGGCGCGAAGCTTTCTTT.

By sample share, this clone is medium-sized (0.01 to 0.1%). The chain couples TRBV20-1 to TRBJ2-1; TRBD1 matches 9 bases. The trim removed 0 bases at V and 2 bases at J, leaving 8 bases unmatched. The CDR3 is made up of 17 amino acids. Per the germline V gene, CDR1 is DFQATT and CDR2 is SNEGSKA (reference sequence). CDR3 DNA sequence: TGCAGTGCTAGAGATCCCTCCCGGGACAGGGCCTACAATGAGCAGTTCTTC. This codes for CSARDPSRDRAYNEQFF.

In its sample, this clone is medium-sized. V usage is TRBV28 and J usage is TRBJ2-7; D gene ambiguous. CDR3 length: 9 residues. The germline V gene encodes CDR1 MDHEN and CDR2 SYDVKM. The V and J ends lost 7 bases and 6 bases respectively, with 4 bases between them. Written as DNA, the CDR3 is TGTGCCAGCAAAGGCGAGCAGTACTTC. Encoded protein: CASKGEQYF.

This clone was observed many times. Possible read error: a much larger clone is one base away. Other DNA sequences from this sample encode an identical CDR3 as well. This chain links TRBV2 with TRBJ2-1; D gene uncertain. Germline lookup yields CDR1 SNHLY and CDR2 FYNNEI. The CDR3 consists of 10 residues. The CDR3 is CASNGYEQFF. The CDR3 nucleotides are TGCGCCAGCAATGGCTACGAGCAGTTCTTC.

In DNA, the CDR3 is TGTGCCTGGAGTAAGAGGACAGGGTCTAACTATGGCTACACCTTC. Translation gives CAWSKRTGSNYGYTF. V and J are TRBV30 and TRBJ1-2; 8 bases are shared with TRBD1. The junction had 5 bases not matched to a gene; V was cut back by 2 bases and J by 0 bases. CDR1 and CDR2 from the germline V gene are GTSNPN and SVGIG (reference sequence). This CDR3 contains 15 residues.

The chain has TRBV20-1 and TRBJ2-7; 7 bases are a match to TRBD2. The CDR3 contains 14 residues. V trimming: 3 bases; J trimming: 6 bases; junction bases outside the gene matches: 11. CDR1 and CDR2 from the germline V gene are DFQATT and SNEGSKA (reference sequence). The CDR3: CSASLASGAGEQYV. CDR3 bases: TGCAGTGCTAGTTTAGCTAGCGGCGCGGGCGAGCAGTACGTC.